The clone carrying this T cell receptor (beta chain) came up a few times. Its antigen is undetermined. Naive CD8 libraries were made from around 18,000 to 910,000 sorted cells, and they used 10%, 30% or 50% RNA. Sorting was used to obtain naive CD8 T cells (CD8+CD4-CCR7+CD45RA+). Methods described previously, with TCR primers listed, were used for bulk TCR libraries. TCRdb passed the PCR reads through MiXCR, listing each CDR3 protein once. The table records fewer than 70,000 distinct CDR3 sequences, less than 20% of them present only once. This sample is drawn from a study of molecular identifiers for immune sequencing clone quantification. Study outcomes and limitations: Clones that had above 20 RNA copies took up over 98% of effector molecules but under 1% in naive cells.

Germline V CDR1 and CDR2: LGHNT, FRNRAP. CDR3 length: 17 amino acids. The J segment lost 5 bases and the V segment lost 4 bases, leaving 13 bases of the junction unmatched. The sequence was obtained from a human donor in good health. Some libraries in this study had Jurkat cell RNA spiked in. The V gene is TRBV12-5, the J gene TRBJ1-1; 10 bases are shared with TRBD1. Sequenced material: naive CD8+ T cells from blood, with Jurkat cell RNA spiked in. As to subset: FACS-sorted CD8+CD4-CCR7+CD45RA+ naive T cells. The CDR3 region has the DNA TGTGCTAGTGGTTCCACGCCGAGTGGACAGGGGGAGACTGAAGCTTTCTTT. This translates into CASGSTPSGQGETEAFF. Looking up the rest from reference TRBV12-5 and TRBJ1-1 gives the full variable domain: DARVTQTPRHKVTEMGQEVTMRCQPILGHNTVFWYRQTMMQGLELLAYFRNRAPLDDSGMPKDRFSAEMPDATLATLKIQPSEPRDSAVYFCASGSTPSGQGETEAFFGQGTRLTVV.